Each of the 7 T cell receptor beta chains below was sequenced from the same sample in a study of cytomegalovirus exposure and HLA in healthy donors. TCRdb keeps only in-frame clones here, not all; method: immunoSEQ multiplex PCR. The sample carries around 150,000 clones, 70% to 90% recorded once. Specimen: PBMCs. All receptors derive from a woman between 18 and 29 years old in good health and CMV-seropositive.

This rearrangement joins TRBV28 to TRBJ2-2; 11 bases fit TRBD2. The J segment lost 3 bases and the V segment lost 5 bases, leaving 5 bases of the junction unmatched. From germline, CDR1 is MDHEN and CDR2 SYDVKM. The CDR3 spans 16 residues. CDR3 coding DNA: TGTGCCAGCAGTCCAATAGCGGGGGGGCACACCGGGGAGCTGTTTTTT. This codes for CASSPIAGGHTGELFF.

V is TRBV30 and J is TRBJ1-4; tentative D call: TRBD1 (6 bases). V lost 1 base to trimming and J lost 8 bases, with 11 bases between them. Germline CDR1 GTSNPN, CDR2 SVGIG (reference sequence). CDR3 length: 13 residues. The CDR3 region has the DNA TGTGCCTGGAGTGGAAATAGGGGGGAAAAACTGTTTTTT. This encodes CAWSGNRGEKLFF.

The rearrangement uses TRBV19 and TRBJ1-1; TRBD1 agrees at 7 bases. This CDR3 is 13 amino acids long. Germline V gene data show CDR1 as LNHDA and CDR2 as SQIVND (reference sequence). V lost 7 bases, J lost 3 bases, and 5 bases stayed unmatched. The CDR3: CASNRGGDTEAFF. In nucleotides, the CDR3 is TGTGCCAGTAACAGGGGTGGGGACACTGAAGCTTTCTTT.

The chain joins TRBV15 to TRBJ2-2; no clear D gene. V gave up 7 bases and J gave up 0 bases, with 9 bases separating them. The CDR3 is 14 residues long. Germline lookup yields CDR1 LNHNV and CDR2 YYDKDF (reference sequence). In nucleotides, the CDR3 is TGTGCCACCACCTTACTTGCGAACACCGGGGAGCTGTTTTTT. Translation: CATTLLANTGELFF.

This clone came up once. The V and J genes are TRBV4-1 and TRBJ2-7; 7 bases fit TRBD1. The germline V gene has CDR1 MGHRA and CDR2 YSYEKL. J was trimmed by 0 bases and V by 8 bases; bases with no gene match: 16. This CDR3 comprises 17 residues. In nucleotides, the CDR3 is TGCGCCAGCGGAGAGACAGGGAATAGTAGGGTCTCCTACGAGCAGTACTTC. It is translated as CASGETGNSRVSYEQYF.

The V and J genes are TRBV6-1 and TRBJ1-2; TRBD1 aligns across 9 bases. CDR1 and CDR2 from the germline V gene are MNHNS and SASEGT. The CDR3 length is 16 residues. The J segment lost 3 bases and the V segment lost 3 bases, leaving 8 bases of the junction unmatched. In DNA form, the CDR3 reads TGTGCCAGCAGTGACCCGACAGGGGGTGTCGACTATGGCTACACCTTC. This gives the protein CASSDPTGGVDYGYTF.

The rearrangement joins TRBV9 to TRBJ2-1, with 9 bases aligning to TRBD2. Germline V gene sequence: CDR1 SGDLS, CDR2 YYNGEE. This CDR3 region has 18 residues. V was pared by 3 bases and J by 2 bases, with 12 bases of the junction left unmatched. The CDR3 nucleotides read TGTGCCAGCAGCGCAGTGCCCTTAGCGGGAGTTGCCTACAATGAGCAGTTCTTC. Amino acids: CASSAVPLAGVAYNEQFF.